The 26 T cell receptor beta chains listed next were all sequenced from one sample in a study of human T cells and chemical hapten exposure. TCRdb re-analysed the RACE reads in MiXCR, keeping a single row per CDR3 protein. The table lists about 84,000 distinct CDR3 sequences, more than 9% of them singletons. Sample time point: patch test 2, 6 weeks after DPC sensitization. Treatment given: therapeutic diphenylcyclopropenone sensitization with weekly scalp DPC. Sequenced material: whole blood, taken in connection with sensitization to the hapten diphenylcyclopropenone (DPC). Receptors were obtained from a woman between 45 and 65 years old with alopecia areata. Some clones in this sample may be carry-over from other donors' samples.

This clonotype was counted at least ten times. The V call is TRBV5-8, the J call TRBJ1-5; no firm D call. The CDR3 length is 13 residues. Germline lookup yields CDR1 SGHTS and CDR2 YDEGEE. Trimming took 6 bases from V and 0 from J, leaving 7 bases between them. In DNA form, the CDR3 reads TGTGCCAGCACCCCGGGTAGCAATCAGCCCCAGCATTTT. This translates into CASTPGSNQPQHF. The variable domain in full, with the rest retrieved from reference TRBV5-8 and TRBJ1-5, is EAGVTQSPTHLIKTRGQQATLRCSPISGHTSVYWYQQALGLGLQFLLWYDEGEERNRGNFPPRFSGRQFPNYSSELNVNALELEDSALYLCASTPGSNQPQHFGDGTRLSIL.

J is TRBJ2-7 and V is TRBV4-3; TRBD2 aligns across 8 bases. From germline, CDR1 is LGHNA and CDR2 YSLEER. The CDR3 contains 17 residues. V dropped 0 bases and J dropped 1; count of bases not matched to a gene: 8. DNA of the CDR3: TGCGCCAGCAGCCAAGATAGCCCGAGCGGGAGATCCTACGAGCAGTACTTC. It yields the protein CASSQDSPSGRSYEQYF.

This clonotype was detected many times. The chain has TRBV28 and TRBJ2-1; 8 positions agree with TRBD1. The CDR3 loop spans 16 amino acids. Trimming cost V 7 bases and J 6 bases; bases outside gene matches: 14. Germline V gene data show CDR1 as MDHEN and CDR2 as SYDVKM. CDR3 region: CASIRADRGPANEQFF. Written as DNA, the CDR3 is TGTGCCAGCATTCGGGCAGACAGGGGCCCTGCCAATGAGCAGTTCTTC.

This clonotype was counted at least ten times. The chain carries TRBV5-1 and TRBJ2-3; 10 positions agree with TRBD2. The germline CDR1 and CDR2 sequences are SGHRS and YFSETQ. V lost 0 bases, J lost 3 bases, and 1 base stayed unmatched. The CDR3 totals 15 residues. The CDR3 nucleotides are TGCGCCAGCAGCTTGGAAGCGGGAGGGACAGATACGCAGTATTTT. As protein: CASSLEAGGTDTQYF.

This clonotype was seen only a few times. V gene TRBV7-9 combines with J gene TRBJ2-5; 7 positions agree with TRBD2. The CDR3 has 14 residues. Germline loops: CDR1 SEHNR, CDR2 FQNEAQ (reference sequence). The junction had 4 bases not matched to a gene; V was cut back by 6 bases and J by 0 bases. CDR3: CASSRREDQETQYF. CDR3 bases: TGTGCCAGCAGTCGACGGGAGGACCAAGAGACCCAGTACTTC.

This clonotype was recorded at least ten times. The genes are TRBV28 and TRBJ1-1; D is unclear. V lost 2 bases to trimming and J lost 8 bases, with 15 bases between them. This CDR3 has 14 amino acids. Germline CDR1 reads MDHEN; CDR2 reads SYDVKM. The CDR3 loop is CASSLILGIREAFF. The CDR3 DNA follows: TGTGCCAGCAGTTTAATTCTCGGGATTAGGGAAGCTTTCTTT.

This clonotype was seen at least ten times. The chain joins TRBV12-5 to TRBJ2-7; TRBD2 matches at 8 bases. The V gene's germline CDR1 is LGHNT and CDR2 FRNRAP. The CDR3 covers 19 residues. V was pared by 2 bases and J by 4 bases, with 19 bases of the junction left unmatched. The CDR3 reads CASGLSRGLAGGDLYEQYF. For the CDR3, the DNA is TGTGCTAGTGGTTTGTCCCGGGGGCTGGCGGGAGGAGACTTGTACGAGCAGTACTTC.

CDR3 sequence (DNA): TGTGCCAGCAGCCCACAGGGGTTCGGGGAGCTGTTTTTT. As protein: CASSPQGFGELFF. The V call is TRBV7-7, the J call TRBJ2-2; 7 nucleotides line up with TRBD1. The germline CDR1 and CDR2 sequences are SSHAT and FNYEAQ (reference sequence). Losses at the gene ends were 5 bases for V and 7 bases for J; bases not matched to a gene: 4. The CDR3 is 13 residues long.

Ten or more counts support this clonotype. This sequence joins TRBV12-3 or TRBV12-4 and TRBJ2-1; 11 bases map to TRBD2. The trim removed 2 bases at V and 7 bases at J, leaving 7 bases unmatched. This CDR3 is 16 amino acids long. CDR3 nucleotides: TGTGCCAGCAGTTTAATAGTACTAGCGGGAGCAAATGAGCAGTTCTTC. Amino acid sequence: CASSLIVLAGANEQFF.

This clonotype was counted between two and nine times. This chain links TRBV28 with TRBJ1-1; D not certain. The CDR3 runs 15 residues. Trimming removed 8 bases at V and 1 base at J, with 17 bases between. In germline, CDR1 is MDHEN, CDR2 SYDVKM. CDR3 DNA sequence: TGTGCCAGCCTAGAAAACCCGGCAGGGAACACTGAAGCTTTCTTT. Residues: CASLENPAGNTEAFF. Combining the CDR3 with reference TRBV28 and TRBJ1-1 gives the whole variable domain DVKVTQSSRYLVKRTGEKVFLECVQDMDHENMFWYRQDPGLGLRLIYFSYDVKMKEKGDIPEGYSVSREKKERFSLILESASTNQTSMYLCASLENPAGNTEAFFGQGTRLTVV.

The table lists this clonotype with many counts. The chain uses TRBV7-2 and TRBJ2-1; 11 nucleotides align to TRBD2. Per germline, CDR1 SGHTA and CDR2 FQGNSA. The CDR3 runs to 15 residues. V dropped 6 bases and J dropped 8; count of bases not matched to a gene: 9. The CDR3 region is CASRVTSGSQHEQFF. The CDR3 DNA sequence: TGTGCCAGCAGAGTAACTAGCGGGAGTCAGCATGAGCAGTTCTTC. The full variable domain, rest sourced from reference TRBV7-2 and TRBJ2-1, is GAGVSQSPSNKVTEKGKDVELRCDPISGHTALYWYRQSLGQGLEFLIYFQGNSAPDKSGLPSDRFSAERTGGSVSTLTIQRTQQEDSAVYLCASRVTSGSQHEQFFGPGTRLTVL.

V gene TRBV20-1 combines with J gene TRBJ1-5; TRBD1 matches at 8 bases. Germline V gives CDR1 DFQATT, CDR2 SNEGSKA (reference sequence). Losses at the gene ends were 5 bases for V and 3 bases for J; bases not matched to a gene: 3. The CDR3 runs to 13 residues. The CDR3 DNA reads TGCAGTGCTCAGACAGGGGCCAATCAGCCCCAGCATTTT. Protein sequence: CSAQTGANQPQHF.

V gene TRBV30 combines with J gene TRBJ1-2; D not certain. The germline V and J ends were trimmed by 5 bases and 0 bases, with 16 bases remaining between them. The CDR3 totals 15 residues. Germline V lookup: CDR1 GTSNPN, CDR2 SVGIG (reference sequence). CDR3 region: CAWAKGRGANYGYTF. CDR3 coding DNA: TGTGCCTGGGCGAAGGGCCGCGGGGCTAACTATGGCTACACCTTC.

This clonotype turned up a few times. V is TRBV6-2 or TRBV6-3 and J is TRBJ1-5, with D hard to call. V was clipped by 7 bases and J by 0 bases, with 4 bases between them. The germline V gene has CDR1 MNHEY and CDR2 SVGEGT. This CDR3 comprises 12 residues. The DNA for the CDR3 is TGTGCCAGCATGAATAGCAATCAGCCCCAGCATTTT. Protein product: CASMNSNQPQHF.

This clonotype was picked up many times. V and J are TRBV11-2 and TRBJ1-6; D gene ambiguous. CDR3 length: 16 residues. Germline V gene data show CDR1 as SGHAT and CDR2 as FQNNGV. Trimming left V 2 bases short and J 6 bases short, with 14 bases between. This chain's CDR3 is CASSLLVDTINSPLHF. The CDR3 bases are TGTGCCAGCAGCTTACTTGTAGACACTATTAATTCACCCCTCCACTTT.

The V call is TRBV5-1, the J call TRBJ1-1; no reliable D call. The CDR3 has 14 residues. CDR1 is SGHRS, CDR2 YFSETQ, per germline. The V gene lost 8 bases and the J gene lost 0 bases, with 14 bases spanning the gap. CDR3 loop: CASSFGRMNTEAFF. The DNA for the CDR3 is TGCGCCAGTTCCTTCGGGCGGATGAACACTGAAGCTTTCTTT.

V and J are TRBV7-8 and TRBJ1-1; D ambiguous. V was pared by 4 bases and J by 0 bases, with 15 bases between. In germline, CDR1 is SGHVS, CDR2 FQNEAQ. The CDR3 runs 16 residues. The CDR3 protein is CASSSVGGRMNTEAFF. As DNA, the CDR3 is TGTGCCAGCAGCTCCGTGGGCGGTAGGATGAACACTGAAGCTTTCTTT.

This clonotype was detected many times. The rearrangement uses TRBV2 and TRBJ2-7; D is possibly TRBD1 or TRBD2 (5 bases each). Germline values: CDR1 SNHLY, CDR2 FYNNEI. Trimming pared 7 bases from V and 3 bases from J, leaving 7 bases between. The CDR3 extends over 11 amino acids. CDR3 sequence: CASTRGYEQYF. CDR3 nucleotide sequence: TGTGCCAGCACGAGGGGCTACGAGCAGTACTTC.

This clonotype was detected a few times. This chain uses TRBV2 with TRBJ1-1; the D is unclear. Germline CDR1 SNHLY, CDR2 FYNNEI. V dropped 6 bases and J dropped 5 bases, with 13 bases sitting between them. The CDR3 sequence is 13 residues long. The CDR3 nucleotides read TGTGCCAGCAGAATATTGGGAAAGACTGAAGCTTTCTTT. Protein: CASRILGKTEAFF.

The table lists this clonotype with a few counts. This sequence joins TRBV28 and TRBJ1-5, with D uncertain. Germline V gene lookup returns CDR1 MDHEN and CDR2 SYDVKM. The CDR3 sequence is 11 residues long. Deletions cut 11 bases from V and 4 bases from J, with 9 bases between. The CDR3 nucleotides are TGTGCCCGGGCGGGGAATCAGCCCCAGCATTTT. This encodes CARAGNQPQHF.

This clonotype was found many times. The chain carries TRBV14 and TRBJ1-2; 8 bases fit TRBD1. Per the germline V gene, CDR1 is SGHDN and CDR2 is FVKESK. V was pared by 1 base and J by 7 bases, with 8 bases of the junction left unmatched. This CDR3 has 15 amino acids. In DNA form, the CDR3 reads TGTGCCAGCAGCCAAGCCCGGGGACAGGTTGTTGGCTACACCTTC. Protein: CASSQARGQVVGYTF.

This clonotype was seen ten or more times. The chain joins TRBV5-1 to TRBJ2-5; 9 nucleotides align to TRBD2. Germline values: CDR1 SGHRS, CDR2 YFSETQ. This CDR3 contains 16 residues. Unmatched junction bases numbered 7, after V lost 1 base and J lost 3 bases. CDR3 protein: CASSLLSSGTEETQYF. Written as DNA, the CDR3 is TGCGCCAGCAGCTTGTTGTCTAGCGGGACCGAAGAGACCCAGTACTTC.

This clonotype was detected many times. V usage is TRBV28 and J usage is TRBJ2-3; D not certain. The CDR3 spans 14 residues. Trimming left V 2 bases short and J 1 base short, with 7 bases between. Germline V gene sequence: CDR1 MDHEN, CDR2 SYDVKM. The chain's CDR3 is CASSLPSRTDTQYF. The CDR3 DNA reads TGTGCCAGCAGTTTACCGTCTCGCACAGATACGCAGTATTTT.

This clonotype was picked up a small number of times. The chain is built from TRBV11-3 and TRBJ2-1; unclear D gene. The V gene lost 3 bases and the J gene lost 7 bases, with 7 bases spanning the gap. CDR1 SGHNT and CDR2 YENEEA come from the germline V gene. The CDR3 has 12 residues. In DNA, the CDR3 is TGTGCCAGCAGCTTCCGAGAGAATGAGCAGTTCTTC. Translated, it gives CASSFRENEQFF.

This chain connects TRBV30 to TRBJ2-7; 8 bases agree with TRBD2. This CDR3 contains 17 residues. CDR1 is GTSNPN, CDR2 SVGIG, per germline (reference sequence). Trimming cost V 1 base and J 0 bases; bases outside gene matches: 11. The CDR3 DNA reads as TGTGCCTGGAGTGGGGCCAGACTAGCGAGAGTCTCCTACGAGCAGTACTTC. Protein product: CAWSGARLARVSYEQYF.

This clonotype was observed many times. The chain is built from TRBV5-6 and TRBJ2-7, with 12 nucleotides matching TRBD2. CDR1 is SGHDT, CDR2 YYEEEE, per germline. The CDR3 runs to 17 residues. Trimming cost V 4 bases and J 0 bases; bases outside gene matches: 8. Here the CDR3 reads CASSQGLAGVLSYEQYF. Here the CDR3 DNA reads TGTGCCAGCAGCCAGGGACTAGCGGGCGTCCTCTCCTACGAGCAGTACTTC.